Listed below are T cell receptor beta chains from one sample, sequenced in a study of CD8+CD57+ T cells in acquired aplastic anemia. MiXCR, applied by TCRdb to the reads, yields one record per CDR3 protein. The table lists around 51,000 distinct CDR3 sequences, approximately 72% of them singletons, with about a third in the top ten. What was sequenced was sorted CD4+, CD8+, or CD8+CD57+ T cells (not recorded which) from PBMCs. Source of these receptors: a human donor in good health, serving as a control. Each CDR3 is given with its conserved first and last residue. A D gene is named only where the DNA matches it firmly. Some rows mark clone size as missing; the rest say once, few, many or name a class of expanded clone.

v_gene,d_gene,len,abundance,j_gene,CDR3aa,CDR3nt
TRBV7-3,TRBD1,15,once,TRBJ1-2,CASSRAGTGTDGYTF,TGTGCCAGCAGTCGCGCCGGGACAGGGACAGATGGCTACACCTTC
TRBV5-4,.,13,.,TRBJ2-1,CASSLRSVGEQFF,TGTGCCAGCAGCTTAAGGTCCGTAGGTGAGCAGTTCTTC
TRBV11-2,.,14,.,TRBJ2-1,CASTRARGGGEQFF,TGTGCCAGCACCCGTGCTAGGGGGGGGGGTGAGCAGTTCTTC
TRBV15,.,14,many,TRBJ1-2,CATRGSGDPYGYTF,TGTGCCACCAGGGGGTCCGGGGATCCTTATGGCTACACCTTC
TRBV2,.,14,medium-sized,TRBJ1-1,CASSSQGRNTEAFF,TGTGCCAGCAGTTCTCAGGGTCGGAACACTGAAGCTTTCTTT
TRBV7-9,TRBD1,14,.,TRBJ1-2,CASSQDGQGGGYTF,TGTGCCAGCAGCCAAGACGGACAGGGAGGTGGCTACACCTTC
TRBV19,.,16,many,TRBJ2-3,CASSMSQVSGTDTQYF,TGTGCCAGTAGTATGTCCCAGGTTTCCGGCACAGATACGCAGTATTTT
TRBV24-1,TRBD1,15,.,TRBJ2-7,CATSDPSLQGSEQYF,TGTGCCACCAGTGACCCCTCACTACAGGGGAGTGAGCAGTACTTC
TRBV2,.,13,.,TRBJ2-5,CASAGQGGETQYF,TGTGCCAGCGCCGGACAGGGAGGGGAGACCCAGTACTTC
TRBV28,.,14,many,TRBJ1-6,CASSLNGYNSPLHF,TGTGCCAGCAGTTTAAATGGGTATAATTCACCCCTCCACTTT
TRBV29-1,TRBD1,13,.,TRBJ2-7,CSARIGQGSEQYF,TGCAGCGCCCGAATCGGACAGGGAAGCGAGCAGTACTTC
TRBV18,.,15,many,TRBJ1-1,CASSPYEGTNTEAFF,TGTGCCAGCTCACCATACGAGGGGACGAACACTGAAGCTTTCTTT
TRBV28,.,16,.,TRBJ2-4,CASSFAPTLAKDIQYF,TGTGCCAGCAGTTTTGCACCAACTCTAGCCAAAGACATTCAGTACTTC
TRBV6-5,.,15,.,TRBJ1-2,CASSYEAGEAYGYTF,TGTGCCAGCAGTTACGAGGCAGGGGAAGCCTATGGCTACACCTTC
TRBV6-2/TRBV6-3,TRBD1,16,.,TRBJ1-2,CASSTTQGESPYGYTF,TGTGCCAGCAGTACGACACAGGGGGAGAGCCCCTATGGCTACACCTTC
TRBV2,.,14,.,TRBJ1-1,CASSEVGENTEAFF,TGTGCCAGCAGTGAAGTGGGGGAGAACACTGAAGCTTTCTTT
TRBV11-1,.,18,.,TRBJ2-7,CASSYYKWGIPFSYGQYF,TGTGCCAGCAGCTACTACAAGTGGGGTATTCCTTTTTCCTACGGGCAGTACTTC
TRBV15,.,14,once,TRBJ1-5,CATSRGRGYQPQHF,TGTGCCACCAGCAGAGGTCGTGGATATCAGCCCCAGCATTTT
TRBV2,TRBD1,12,.,TRBJ2-5,CASSPTGVSQYF,TGTGCCAGCAGTCCGACAGGGGTGAGCCAGTACTTC
TRBV15,.,16,.,TRBJ1-4,CATSNVMGATNEKLFF,TGTGCCACCAGCAATGTGATGGGGGCAACTAATGAAAAACTGTTTTTT
TRBV7-9,.,15,.,TRBJ1-6,CASSDGTMGNSPLHF,TGTGCCAGCAGCGACGGAACCATGGGTAATTCACCCCTCCACTTT
TRBV20-1,TRBD1,15,.,TRBJ2-3,CSARGTGVYADTQYF,TGCAGTGCCAGAGGAACAGGGGTTTACGCAGATACGCAGTATTTT
TRBV7-8,.,14,.,TRBJ1-2,CASSLAPKAYGYTF,TGTGCCAGCAGCTTAGCCCCAAAAGCCTATGGCTACACCTTC
TRBV19,.,13,.,TRBJ1-1,CASLGQGNTEAFF,TGTGCCAGTTTAGGGCAGGGCAACACTGAAGCTTTCTTT
TRBV5-1,.,12,.,TRBJ1-2,CASSLDRVGYTF,TGCGCCAGCAGCTTGGACAGGGTTGGCTACACCTTC
TRBV15,.,16,.,TRBJ2-7,CATSRDRGTAGSEQYF,TGTGCCACCAGCAGAGATCGCGGGACAGCGGGAAGCGAGCAGTACTTC
TRBV5-4,.,14,.,TRBJ2-5,CASSNRPRGETQYF,TGTGCCAGCAGCAACCGCCCCAGGGGAGAGACCCAGTACTTC
TRBV7-9,TRBD2,14,.,TRBJ2-7,CASSLEGGGNEQYF,TGTGCCAGCAGCTTAGAGGGCGGGGGGAACGAGCAGTACTTC
TRBV4-3,TRBD2,15,.,TRBJ2-7,CASSQERGGAYEQYF,TGCGCCAGCAGCCAAGAGCGGGGGGGCGCCTACGAGCAGTACTTC
TRBV15,.,16,.,TRBJ1-6,CATSRDFGRRDSPLHF,TGTGCCACCAGCAGAGATTTCGGCAGGCGGGATTCACCCCTCCACTTT
TRBV2,TRBD1,13,.,TRBJ1-2,CASKDRGLYGYTF,TGTGCCAGCAAGGACAGGGGGCTATATGGCTACACCTTC
TRBV12-3/TRBV12-4,.,13,.,TRBJ1-1,CASSRKGGTEAFF,TGTGCCAGCAGTCGCAAGGGGGGAACTGAAGCTTTCTTT
TRBV19,.,15,.,TRBJ1-4,CASSMAQGINEKLLF,TGTGCCAGTAGTATGGCCCAGGGGATTAATGAAAAACTGCTTTTT
TRBV2,.,10,.,TRBJ2-3,CASSVLAQYF,TGTGCCAGCAGTGTCCTCGCCCAGTATTTT
TRBV24-1,TRBD2,14,once,TRBJ2-3,CATSAGGITDTQYF,TGTGCCACCAGTGCGGGAGGGATCACAGATACGCAGTATTTT
TRBV7-6,.,15,many,TRBJ2-5,CASSLAHGTKETQYF,TGTGCCAGCAGCTTAGCCCACGGGACAAAAGAGACCCAGTACTTC
TRBV19,.,13,.,TRBJ1-5,CASSGGSNQPQHF,TGTGCCAGTAGTGGGGGGAGCAATCAGCCCCAGCATTTT
TRBV11-1,TRBD2,17,.,TRBJ2-1,CASSLRSSGKTYNEQFF,TGTGCCAGCAGCTTACGTTCTAGCGGGAAAACCTACAATGAGCAGTTCTTC
TRBV2,.,14,.,TRBJ1-5,CASSDSYSNQPQHF,TGTGCCAGCAGTGACTCATATAGCAATCAGCCCCAGCATTTT
TRBV7-9,TRBD1,13,.,TRBJ2-7,CASRLWTGSEQYF,TGTGCCAGCAGGCTCTGGACAGGGTCCGAGCAGTACTTC
TRBV11-1,.,16,.,TRBJ2-3,CASSLGTTGLADTQYF,TGTGCCAGCAGCTTAGGAACGACAGGACTCGCAGATACGCAGTATTTT
TRBV7-3,.,13,few,TRBJ1-6,CASSSSEGSPLHF,TGTGCCAGCAGCTCGTCGGAGGGTTCACCCCTCCACTTT
TRBV4-3,.,16,.,TRBJ1-5,CASSQDAAGSNQPQHF,TGCGCCAGCAGCCAAGATGCGGCAGGGAGCAATCAGCCCCAGCATTTT
TRBV19,TRBD1,13,few,TRBJ1-6,CASSPGGNSPLHF,TGTGCCAGTAGTCCAGGGGGGAATTCACCCCTCCACTTT
TRBV10-3,.,12,.,TRBJ1-2,CASTRARNGYTF,TGTGCCAGCACCAGGGCAAGAAATGGCTACACCTTC
TRBV15,.,14,few,TRBJ1-1,CATSSPGGITEAFF,TGTGCCACCAGCTCGCCAGGAGGTATCACTGAAGCTTTCTTT
TRBV10-1,.,14,.,TRBJ2-3,CASSEYTGADTQYF,TGCGCCAGCAGTGAGTATACGGGAGCAGATACGCAGTATTTT
TRBV15,.,11,few,TRBJ1-1,CATSGYTEAFF,TGTGCCACCAGCGGATATACTGAAGCTTTCTTT
TRBV2,.,14,.,TRBJ1-2,CASLRDSSGGGYTF,TGTGCCAGCCTCCGAGATTCTTCGGGGGGCGGCTACACCTTC
TRBV12-3/TRBV12-4,.,13,few,TRBJ1-1,CASSLRANTEAFF,TGTGCCAGCAGTTTGCGTGCGAACACTGAAGCTTTCTTT
TRBV9,.,13,.,TRBJ1-5,CASSSVRDQPQHF,TGTGCCAGCAGCTCTGTTCGGGATCAGCCCCAGCATTTT
TRBV7-9,.,13,.,TRBJ2-7,CASSLNPTYEQYF,TGTGCCAGCAGCTTAAATCCAACCTACGAGCAGTACTTC
TRBV5-1,.,14,few,TRBJ1-2,CASSLENGAYGYTF,TGCGCCAGCAGCTTGGAGAATGGGGCCTATGGCTACACCTTC
TRBV6-1,TRBD1,14,.,TRBJ1-2,CASRHPGGDYGHTF,TGTGCCAGCAGGCATCCAGGGGGTGACTATGGCCACACCTTC
TRBV4-3,.,14,.,TRBJ2-5,CASSQDPVPETQYF,TGCGCCAGCAGCCAAGATCCGGTTCCGGAGACCCAGTACTTC